This T cell receptor (beta chain) is drawn from a study of T-cell memory formation after mild COVID-19. Background on the study: Among the donors, TCR clusters were largely specific to each donor.

This clonotype was seen only a few times. Its specificity is not known. Overall study results and limits: Clones shrinking from day 15 to 85 showed even CD4/CD8 mixes; later expanders tilted CD4+.

5'RACE primed at constant segments yielded TCR alpha and TCR beta cDNA libraries bearing sample barcodes and UMIs. TCRdb independently ran MiXCR on the 5' RACE reads; one entry per CDR3 protein. The sample includes almost 350,000 distinct CDR3 sequences, under 25% of them seen just once. The V gene lost 7 bases and the J gene lost 2 bases, with 14 bases spanning the gap. The CDR3 has 14 amino acids. The sample comprised PBMCs or a T cell subset sorted from them (not recorded which). The TCR comes from a man between 18 and 29 years old who had mild COVID-19 (a few samples of this study predate the infection). Cell type and time point are not known. The V gene is TRBV12-3 or TRBV12-4, the J gene TRBJ1-1; weak D call: TRBD1 (6 bases). CDR3: CASNLQGLNTEAFF. As DNA, the CDR3 is TGTGCCAGCAACCTACAGGGTTTAAACACTGAAGCTTTCTTT.